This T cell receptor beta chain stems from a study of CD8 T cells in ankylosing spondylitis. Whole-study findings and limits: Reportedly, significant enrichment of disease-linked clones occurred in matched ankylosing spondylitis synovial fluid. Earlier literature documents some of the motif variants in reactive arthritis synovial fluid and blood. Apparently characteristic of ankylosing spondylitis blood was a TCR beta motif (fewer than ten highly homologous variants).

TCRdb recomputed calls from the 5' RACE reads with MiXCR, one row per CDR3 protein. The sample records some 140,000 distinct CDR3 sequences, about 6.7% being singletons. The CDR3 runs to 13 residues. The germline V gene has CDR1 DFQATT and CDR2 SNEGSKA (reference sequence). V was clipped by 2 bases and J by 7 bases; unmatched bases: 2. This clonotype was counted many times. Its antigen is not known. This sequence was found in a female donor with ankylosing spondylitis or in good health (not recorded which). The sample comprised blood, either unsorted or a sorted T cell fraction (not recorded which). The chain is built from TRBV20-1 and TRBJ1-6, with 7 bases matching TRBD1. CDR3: CSARRGQNSPLHF. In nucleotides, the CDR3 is TGCAGTGCTAGAAGGGGACAGAATTCACCCCTCCACTTT.